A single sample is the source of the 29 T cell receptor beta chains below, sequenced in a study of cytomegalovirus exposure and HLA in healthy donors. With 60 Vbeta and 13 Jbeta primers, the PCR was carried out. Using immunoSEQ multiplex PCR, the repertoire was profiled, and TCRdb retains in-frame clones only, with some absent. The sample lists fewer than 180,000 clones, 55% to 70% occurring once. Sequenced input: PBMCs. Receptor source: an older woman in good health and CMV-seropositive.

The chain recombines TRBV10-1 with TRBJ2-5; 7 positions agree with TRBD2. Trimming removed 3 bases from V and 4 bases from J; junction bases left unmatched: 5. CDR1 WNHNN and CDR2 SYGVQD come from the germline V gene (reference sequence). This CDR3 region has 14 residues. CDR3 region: CASSDREGGETQYF. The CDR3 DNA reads TGCGCCAGCAGTGACAGGGAGGGAGGAGAGACCCAGTACTTC.

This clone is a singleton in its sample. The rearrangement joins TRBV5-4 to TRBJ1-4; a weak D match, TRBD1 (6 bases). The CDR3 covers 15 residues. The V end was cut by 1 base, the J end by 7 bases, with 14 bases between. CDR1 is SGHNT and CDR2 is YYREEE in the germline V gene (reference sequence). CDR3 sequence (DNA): TGTGCCAGCAGCTTGATGGGCAGGGGTGGTGAAAAACTGTTTTTT. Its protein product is CASSLMGRGGEKLFF.

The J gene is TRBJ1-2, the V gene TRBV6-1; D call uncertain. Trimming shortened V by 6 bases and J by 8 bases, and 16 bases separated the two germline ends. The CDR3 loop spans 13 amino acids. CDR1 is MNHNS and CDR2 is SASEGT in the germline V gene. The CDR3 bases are TGTGCCAGCAGGGCGGCTCCCATCGTCGGCTACACCTTC. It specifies CASRAAPIVGYTF.

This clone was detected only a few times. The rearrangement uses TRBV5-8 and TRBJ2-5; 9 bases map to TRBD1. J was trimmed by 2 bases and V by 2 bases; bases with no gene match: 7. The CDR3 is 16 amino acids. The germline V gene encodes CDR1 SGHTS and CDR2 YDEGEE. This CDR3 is CASSFGGDRGQETQYF. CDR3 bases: TGTGCCAGCAGCTTCGGAGGTGACAGGGGGCAAGAGACCCAGTACTTC.

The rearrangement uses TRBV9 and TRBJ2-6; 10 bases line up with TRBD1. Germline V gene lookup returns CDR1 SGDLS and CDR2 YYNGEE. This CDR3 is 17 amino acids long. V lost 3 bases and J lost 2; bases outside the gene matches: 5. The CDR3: CASSAPTGGAGANVLTF. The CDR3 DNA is TGTGCCAGCAGCGCCCCGACAGGGGGCGCTGGGGCCAACGTCCTGACTTTC.

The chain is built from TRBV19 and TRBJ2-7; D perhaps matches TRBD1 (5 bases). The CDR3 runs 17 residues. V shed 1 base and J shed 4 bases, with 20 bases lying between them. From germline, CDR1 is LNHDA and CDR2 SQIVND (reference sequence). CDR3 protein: CASSIGLEWTREYEQYF. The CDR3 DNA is TGTGCCAGTAGTATAGGTCTGGAGTGGACCAGGGAATACGAGCAGTACTTC.

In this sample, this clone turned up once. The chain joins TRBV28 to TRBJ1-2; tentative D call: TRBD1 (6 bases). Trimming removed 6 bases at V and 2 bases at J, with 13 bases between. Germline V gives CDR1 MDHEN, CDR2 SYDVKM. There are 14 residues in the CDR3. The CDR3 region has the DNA TGTGCCAGCAGCCCGCAGGACAGCAACTATGGCTACACCTTC. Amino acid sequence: CASSPQDSNYGYTF.

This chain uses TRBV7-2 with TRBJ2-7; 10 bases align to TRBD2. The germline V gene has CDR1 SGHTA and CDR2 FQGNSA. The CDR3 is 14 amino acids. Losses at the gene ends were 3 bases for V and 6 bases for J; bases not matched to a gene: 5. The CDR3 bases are TGTGCCAGCAGCTTTAGCGGGAGGCGGATCGAGCAGTACTTC. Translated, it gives CASSFSGRRIEQYF.

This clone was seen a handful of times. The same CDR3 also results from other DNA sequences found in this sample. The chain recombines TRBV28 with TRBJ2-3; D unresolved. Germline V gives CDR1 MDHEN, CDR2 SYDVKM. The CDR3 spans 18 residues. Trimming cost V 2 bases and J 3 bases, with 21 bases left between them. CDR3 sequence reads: CASSLIWPSRKKTDTQYF. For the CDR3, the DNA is TGTGCCAGCAGTTTAATTTGGCCTAGTCGAAAAAAGACAGATACGCAGTATTTT.

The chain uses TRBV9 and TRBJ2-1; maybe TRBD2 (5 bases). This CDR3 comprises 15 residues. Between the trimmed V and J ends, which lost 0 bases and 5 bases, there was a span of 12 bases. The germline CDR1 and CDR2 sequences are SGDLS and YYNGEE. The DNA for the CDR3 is TGTGCCAGCAGCGTAGTGACGGGATCCAACAATGAGCAGTTCTTC. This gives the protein CASSVVTGSNNEQFF.

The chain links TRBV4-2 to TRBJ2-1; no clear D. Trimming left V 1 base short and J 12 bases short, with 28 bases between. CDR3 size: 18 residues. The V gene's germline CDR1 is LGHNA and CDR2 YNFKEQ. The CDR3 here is CASSQAVRSIGLGDGQFF. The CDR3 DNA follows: TGTGCCAGCAGCCAAGCGGTTAGGTCTATAGGTTTGGGCGATGGGCAGTTCTTC.

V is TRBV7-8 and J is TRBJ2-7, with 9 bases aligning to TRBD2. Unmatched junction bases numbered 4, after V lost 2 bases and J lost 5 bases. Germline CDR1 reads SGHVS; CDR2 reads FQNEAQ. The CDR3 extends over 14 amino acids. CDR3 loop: CASSLKREVDEQYF. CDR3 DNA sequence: TGTGCCAGCAGCTTAAAGCGGGAGGTCGACGAGCAGTACTTC. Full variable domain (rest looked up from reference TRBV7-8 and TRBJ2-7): GAGVSQSPRYKVAKRGQDVALRCDPISGHVSLFWYQQALGQGPEFLTYFQNEAQLDKSGLPSDRFFAERPEGSVSTLKIQRTQQEDSAVYLCASSLKREVDEQYFGPGTRLTVT.

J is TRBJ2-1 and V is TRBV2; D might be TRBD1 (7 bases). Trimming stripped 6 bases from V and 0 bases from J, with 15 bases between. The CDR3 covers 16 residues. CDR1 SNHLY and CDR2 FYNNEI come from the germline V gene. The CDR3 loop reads CASRRAGGSSYNEQFF. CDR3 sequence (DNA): TGTGCCAGCAGACGGGCAGGGGGGAGCTCCTACAATGAGCAGTTCTTC.

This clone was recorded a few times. CDR3 loop: CASSGGQGEFTDTQYF. The CDR3 DNA reads as TGTGCCAGCAGTGGTGGACAGGGAGAGTTCACAGATACGCAGTATTTT. This chain links TRBV2 with TRBJ2-3; 8 nucleotides match TRBD1. Germline values: CDR1 SNHLY, CDR2 FYNNEI. Germline trimming cut 4 bases from V and 2 bases from J; bases unmatched to any gene: 8. The CDR3 runs to 16 residues.

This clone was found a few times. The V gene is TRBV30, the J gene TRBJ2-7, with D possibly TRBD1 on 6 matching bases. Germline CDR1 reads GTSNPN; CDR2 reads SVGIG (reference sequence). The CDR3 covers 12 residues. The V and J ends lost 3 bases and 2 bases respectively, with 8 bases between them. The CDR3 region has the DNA TGTGCCTGGAGGGGACAAGCCTACGAGCAGTACTTC. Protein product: CAWRGQAYEQYF.

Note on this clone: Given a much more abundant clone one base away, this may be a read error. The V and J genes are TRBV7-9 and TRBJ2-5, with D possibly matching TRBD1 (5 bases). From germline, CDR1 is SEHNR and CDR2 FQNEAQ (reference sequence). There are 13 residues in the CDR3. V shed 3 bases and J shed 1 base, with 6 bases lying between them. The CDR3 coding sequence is TGTGCCAGCAGCTTGACAGTCCAAGAGACCCAGTACTTC. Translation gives CASSLTVQETQYF.

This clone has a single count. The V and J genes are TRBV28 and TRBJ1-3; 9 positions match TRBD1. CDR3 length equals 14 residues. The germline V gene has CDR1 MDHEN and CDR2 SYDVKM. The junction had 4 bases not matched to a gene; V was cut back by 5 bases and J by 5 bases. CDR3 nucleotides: TGTGCCAGCAGTCTAGGGACAGGGCGAAACACCATATATTTT. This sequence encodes CASSLGTGRNTIYF.

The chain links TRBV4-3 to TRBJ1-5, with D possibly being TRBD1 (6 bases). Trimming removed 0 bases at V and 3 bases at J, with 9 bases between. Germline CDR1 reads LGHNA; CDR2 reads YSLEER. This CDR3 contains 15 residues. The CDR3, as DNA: TGCGCCAGCAGCCAAGACCGGGACACCAATCAGCCCCAGCATTTT. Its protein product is CASSQDRDTNQPQHF.

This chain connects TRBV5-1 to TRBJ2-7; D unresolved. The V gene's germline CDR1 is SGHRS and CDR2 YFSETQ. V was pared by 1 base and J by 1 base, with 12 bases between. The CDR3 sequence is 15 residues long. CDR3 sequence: CASSLYGGSSYEQYF. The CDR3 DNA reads TGCGCCAGCAGCTTGTACGGCGGATCTTCCTACGAGCAGTACTTC.

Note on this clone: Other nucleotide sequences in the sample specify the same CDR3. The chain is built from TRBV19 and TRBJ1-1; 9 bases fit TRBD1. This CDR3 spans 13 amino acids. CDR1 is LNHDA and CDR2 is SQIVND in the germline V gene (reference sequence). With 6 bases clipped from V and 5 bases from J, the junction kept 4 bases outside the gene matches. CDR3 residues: CASSTGGRTEAFF. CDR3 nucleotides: TGTGCCAGTAGCACAGGGGGCAGAACTGAAGCTTTCTTT. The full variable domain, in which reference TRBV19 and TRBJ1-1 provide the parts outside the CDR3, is DGGITQSPKYLFRKEGQNVTLSCEQNLNHDAMYWYRQDPGQGLRLIYYSQIVNDFQKGDIAEGYSVSREKKESFPLTVTSAQKNPTAFYLCASSTGGRTEAFFGQGTRLTVV.

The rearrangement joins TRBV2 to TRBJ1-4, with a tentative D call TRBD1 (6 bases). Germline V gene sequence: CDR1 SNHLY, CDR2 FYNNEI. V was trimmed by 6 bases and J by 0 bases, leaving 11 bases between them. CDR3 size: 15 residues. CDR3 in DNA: TGTGCCAGCAGGGACAGACAGGCAACTAATGAAAAACTGTTTTTT. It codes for CASRDRQATNEKLFF. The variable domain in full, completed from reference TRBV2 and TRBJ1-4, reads EPEVTQTPSHQVTQMGQEVILRCVPISNHLYFYWYRQILGQKVEFLVSFYNNEISEKSEIFDDQFSVERPDGSNFTLKIRSTKLEDSAMYFCASRDRQATNEKLFFGSGTQLSVL.

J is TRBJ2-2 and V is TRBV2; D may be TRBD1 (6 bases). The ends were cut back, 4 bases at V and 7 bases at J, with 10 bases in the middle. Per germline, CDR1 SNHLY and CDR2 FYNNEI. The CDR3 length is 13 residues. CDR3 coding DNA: TGTGCCAGCAGTGCGCAGGGGCACGGGGAGCTGTTTTTT. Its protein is CASSAQGHGELFF.

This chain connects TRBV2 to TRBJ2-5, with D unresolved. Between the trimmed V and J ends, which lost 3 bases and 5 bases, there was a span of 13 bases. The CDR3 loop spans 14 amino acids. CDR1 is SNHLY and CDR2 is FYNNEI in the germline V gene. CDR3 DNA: TGTGCCAGCAGTGACGACTGGGTCCGGGAGACCCAGTACTTC. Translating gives CASSDDWVRETQYF. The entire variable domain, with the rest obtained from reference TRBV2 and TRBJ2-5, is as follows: EPEVTQTPSHQVTQMGQEVILRCVPISNHLYFYWYRQILGQKVEFLVSFYNNEISEKSEIFDDQFSVERPDGSNFTLKIRSTKLEDSAMYFCASSDDWVRETQYFGPGTRLLVL.

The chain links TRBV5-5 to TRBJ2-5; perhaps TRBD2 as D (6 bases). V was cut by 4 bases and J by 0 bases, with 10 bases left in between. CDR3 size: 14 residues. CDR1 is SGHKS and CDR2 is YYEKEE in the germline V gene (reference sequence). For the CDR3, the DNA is TGTGCCAGCAGCAACCGGGACTACCAAGAGACCCAGTACTTC. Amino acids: CASSNRDYQETQYF.

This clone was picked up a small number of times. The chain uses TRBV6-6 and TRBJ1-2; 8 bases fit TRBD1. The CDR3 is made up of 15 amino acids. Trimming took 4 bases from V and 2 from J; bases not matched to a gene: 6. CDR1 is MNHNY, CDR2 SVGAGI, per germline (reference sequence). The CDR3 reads CASSSGDRPNYGYTF. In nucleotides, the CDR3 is TGTGCCAGCAGTTCGGGGGACAGGCCCAACTATGGCTACACCTTC.

CDR3 coding DNA: TGTGCCAGCAGTTACGCCAACACCTTGAGGGGGGAGCTGTTTTTT. Its protein is CASSYANTLRGELFF. J is TRBJ2-2 and V is TRBV6-5, with D unclear. There are 15 residues in the CDR3. Trimming took off 2 bases at V and 8 bases at J, with 15 bases between the two ends. The germline V gene encodes CDR1 MNHEY and CDR2 SVGAGI.

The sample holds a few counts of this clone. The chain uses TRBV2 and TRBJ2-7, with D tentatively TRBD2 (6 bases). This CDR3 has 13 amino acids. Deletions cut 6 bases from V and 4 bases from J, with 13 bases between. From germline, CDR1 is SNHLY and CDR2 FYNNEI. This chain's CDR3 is CASRGLHSYEQYF. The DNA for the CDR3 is TGTGCCAGCAGGGGACTCCACAGTTACGAGCAGTACTTC.

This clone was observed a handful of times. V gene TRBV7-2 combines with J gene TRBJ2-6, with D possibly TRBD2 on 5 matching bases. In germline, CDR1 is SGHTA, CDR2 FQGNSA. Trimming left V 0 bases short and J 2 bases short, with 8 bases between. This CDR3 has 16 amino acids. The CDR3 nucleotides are TGTGCCAGCAGCTTAGCGGGAGATACTGGGGCCAACGTCCTGACTTTC. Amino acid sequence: CASSLAGDTGANVLTF. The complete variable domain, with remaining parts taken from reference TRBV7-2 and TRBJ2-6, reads GAGVSQSPSNKVTEKGKDVELRCDPISGHTALYWYRQSLGQGLEFLIYFQGNSAPDKSGLPSDRFSAERTGGSVSTLTIQRTQQEDSAVYLCASSLAGDTGANVLTFGAGSRLTVL.

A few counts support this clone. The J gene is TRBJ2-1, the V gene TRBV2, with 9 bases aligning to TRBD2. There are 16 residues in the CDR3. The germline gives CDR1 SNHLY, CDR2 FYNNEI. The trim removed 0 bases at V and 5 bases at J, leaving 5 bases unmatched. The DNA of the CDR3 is TGTGCCAGCAGTGAAGCGCTCCCTAGCGGGAACAATGAGCAGTTCTTC. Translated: CASSEALPSGNNEQFF.